The subject of this entry is one TCR beta chain. A multiplex PCR was run with 60 Vbeta primers and 13 Jbeta primers. Profiled with immunoSEQ multiplex PCR; TCRdb holds only in-frame clones, not every one. The repertoire holds under 150,000 clones, with 74% as singletons. The data are from a study of cytomegalovirus exposure and HLA in healthy donors. This CDR3 comprises 13 residues. Germline trimming cut 5 bases from V and 9 bases from J; bases unmatched to any gene: 4. CDR1 and CDR2 from the germline V gene are SEHNR and FQNEAQ (reference sequence). The V call is TRBV7-9, the J call TRBJ1-6, with 7 bases matching TRBD1. This clonotype originated in a woman aged 40 to 49 in good health and CMV-seropositive. The source material was PBMCs. The CDR3 loop reads CASSTTGSSPLHF. The DNA for the CDR3 is TGTGCCAGCAGCACGACAGGGAGTTCACCCCTCCACTTT.